The T cell receptor beta chain under discussion was sequenced for a study of blood T cell repertoires in COVID-19. Study details: T cells, B-cell-depleted T cells, or PBMCs supplied cDNA or gDNA.

This CDR3 spans 16 amino acids. V was clipped by 2 bases and J by 4 bases, with 16 bases between them. Germline CDR1 SGHDT, CDR2 YYEEEE. Per the original methods: Reference gene primer amplification in the assay estimated nucleated cell counts. The assay was immunoSEQ multiplex PCR, and TCRdb's table has in-frame clones only and misses some. D and trimming come from the DNA, and the V and J calls and clone size come from that table. The data contain approximately 97,000 clones, more than 75% of them singletons. Material for sequencing was peripheral blood. This sequence originates from a man aged 55 to 70 with active or convalescent COVID-19. J is TRBJ2-1 and V is TRBV5-6, with TRBD2 as a possible D gene (6 bases). CDR3 region: CASSLLAVSIYNEQFF. The DNA of the CDR3 is TGTGCCAGCAGCTTACTAGCAGTATCCATATACAATGAGCAGTTCTTC.